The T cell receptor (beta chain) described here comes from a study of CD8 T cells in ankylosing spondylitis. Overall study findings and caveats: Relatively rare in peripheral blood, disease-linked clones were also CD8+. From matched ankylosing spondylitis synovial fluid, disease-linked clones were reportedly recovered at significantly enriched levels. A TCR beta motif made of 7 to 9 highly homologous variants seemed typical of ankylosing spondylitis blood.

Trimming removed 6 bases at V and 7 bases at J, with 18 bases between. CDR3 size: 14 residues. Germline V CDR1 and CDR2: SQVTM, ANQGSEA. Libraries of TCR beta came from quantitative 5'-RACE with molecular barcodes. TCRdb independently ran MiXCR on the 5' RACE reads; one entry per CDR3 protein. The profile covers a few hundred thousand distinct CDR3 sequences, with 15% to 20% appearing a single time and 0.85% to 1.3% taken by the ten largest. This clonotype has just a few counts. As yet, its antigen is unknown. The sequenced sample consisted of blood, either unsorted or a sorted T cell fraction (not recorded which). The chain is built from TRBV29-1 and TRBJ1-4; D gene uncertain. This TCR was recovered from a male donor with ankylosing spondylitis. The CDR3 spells CSVVVPAGGEKLFF. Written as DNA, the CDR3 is TGCAGCGTGGTGGTCCCGGCGGGTGGTGAAAAACTGTTTTTT.